These T cell receptor beta chains were read from a single sample in a study of T-cell memory formation after mild COVID-19. TCRdb reanalysed the 5' RACE reads using MiXCR and keeps one entry per CDR3 protein. Here the sample spans approximately 150,000 distinct CDR3 sequences, approximately 15% being singletons. The sequencing sample was made of PBMCs or a T cell subset sorted from them (not recorded which). These receptors all stem from an adult woman who had mild COVID-19 (a few samples of this study predate the infection). Cell type and time point are not known. CDR3s include the opening cysteine and the closing phenylalanine or tryptophan.

TRBV4-3,TRBJ2-7,CASSQETSGTYEQYF
TRBV4-1,TRBJ1-1,CASSQGTGVVTEAFF
TRBV12-3/TRBV12-4,TRBJ2-1,CASRPSLAGKKFF
TRBV7-2,TRBJ1-3,CASSSQGAWGNTIYF
TRBV5-1,TRBJ2-7,CASSDGQGAYEQYF
TRBV12-3/TRBV12-4,TRBJ1-6,CASSKQGVDSPLHF
TRBV6-2/TRBV6-3,TRBJ2-7,CASSRPRASSYEQYF
TRBV7-9,TRBJ2-2,CASSQVKREKIGELFF
TRBV29-1,TRBJ2-7,CSGGDGSYEQYF
TRBV20-1,TRBJ1-2,CSAREGTYGYTF
TRBV3-1,TRBJ2-7,CASSQGGHSSQYF
TRBV24-1,TRBJ1-1,CANSPKFWRQMYMNTEAFF
TRBV6-5,TRBJ2-5,CASSYRQGETQYF
TRBV29-1,TRBJ2-2,CSVASGTGATGELFF
TRBV5-6,TRBJ1-1,CASSLVEGTEAFF
TRBV27,TRBJ1-2,CASSSKSNPGQVGPYGYTF
TRBV6-2/TRBV6-3,TRBJ1-5,CASSPPGRGNQPQHF
TRBV5-5,TRBJ1-5,CASSPSAGVKQPQHF
TRBV7-9,TRBJ2-2,CASSLVTTGSATGELFF
TRBV19,TRBJ1-5,CASSGGTQSDQPQHF
TRBV5-1,TRBJ2-1,CASRPTSGLSYNEQFF
TRBV25-1,TRBJ1-5,CASGTGQINQPQHF
TRBV11-3,TRBJ2-3,CASSLRMAGVSTDTQYF
TRBV7-9,TRBJ2-5,CASSSGVKKRETQYF
TRBV5-1,TRBJ2-7,CASSRDWTFYEQYF
TRBV7-2,TRBJ2-4,CASSLGAGGGDRNIQYF
TRBV12-3/TRBV12-4,TRBJ2-3,CASSRRQGRTDTQYF
TRBV7-9,TRBJ2-3,CASSLGDPQPQYF
TRBV9,TRBJ2-1,CASSVELAGGTPYNEQFF
TRBV21-1,TRBJ2-5,CANSRFGGLDQETQYF
TRBV18,TRBJ2-7,CASSPRAGIDSYEQYF